This T cell receptor (beta chain) was profiled in a study of blood T cell repertoires in COVID-19. As for the study in general: Some COVID-19 samples were acute and others convalescent; all came from the United States, Italy and Spain. T cells, B-cell-depleted T cells, or PBMCs supplied cDNA or gDNA.

In the study's own analysis: Amplification with reference gene primers provided the estimates of nucleated cell counts. Clones were read by immunoSEQ multiplex PCR, and TCRdb kept only the in-frame ones, dropping some. Clone size and V and J calls were adopted from that table, with D and trimming inferred from the DNA. Of under 350,000 clones in the sample, 75% to 90% were seen once. Germline values: CDR1 LNHDA, CDR2 SQIVND (reference sequence). This CDR3 comprises 13 residues. V was pared by 10 bases and J by 2 bases, with 6 bases of the junction left unmatched. Material: peripheral blood. V gene TRBV19 combines with J gene TRBJ2-7, with TRBD2 matching 9 bases. This clonotype was obtained from a man aged 50-60 years with acute or convalescent COVID-19. The DNA of the CDR3 is TGTGCCACCGGGGGCGGGGGGGCCTACGAGCAGTACTTC. Translated, it gives CATGGGGAYEQYF.